These 24 T cell receptor beta chains originate from one sample sequenced in a study of T cells after yellow fever vaccination. TCRdb re-called the 5' RACE reads with MiXCR, one entry per CDR3 protein. The data contain around 65,000 distinct CDR3 sequences, around 6.2% of them singletons. The sequencing used CD4+ T cells sorted from PBMCs, collected around 14 days after the first yellow fever vaccination. The source of these receptors is a man aged 18 to 29 who received the YFV17D yellow fever vaccine.

V is TRBV3-1 and J is TRBJ1-1; D is possibly TRBD1 (6 bases). Germline-derived CDR1 and CDR2 are LGHDT and YNNKEL (reference sequence). Trimming removed 4 bases at V and 11 bases at J, with 11 bases between. The CDR3 length is 11 residues. As DNA, the CDR3 is TGTGCCAGCAGCCCCGGGGGGGCGGCTTTCTTT. Its translation is CASSPGGAAFF.

This clonotype was found many times. The genes are TRBV12-3 or TRBV12-4 and TRBJ1-5; TRBD1 agrees at 7 bases. J gave up 5 bases and V 2 bases, and 6 bases lay outside the gene matches. This CDR3 region has 15 residues. The CDR3: CASSLRQGFDQPQHF. CDR3 nucleotide sequence: TGTGCCAGCAGTTTACGACAGGGCTTCGATCAGCCCCAGCATTTT.

This clonotype has a count of ten or more. The chain's CDR3 is CASSLDRGAYEQYV. CDR3 sequence (DNA): TGTGCCAGCAGCTTAGACAGGGGAGCCTACGAGCAGTACGTC. The gene calls are TRBV7-2 and TRBJ2-7; 7 positions agree with TRBD1. This CDR3 has 14 amino acids. The germline gives CDR1 SGHTA, CDR2 FQGNSA. V shed 1 base, J shed 2 bases, and the junction held 2 bases outside the gene matches.

This clonotype came up many times. V is TRBV4-1 and J is TRBJ2-1; D may be TRBD2 (7 bases). V was pared by 1 base and J by 9 bases, with 22 bases between. The CDR3 extends over 17 amino acids. In germline, CDR1 is MGHRA, CDR2 YSYEKL. The CDR3 DNA reads as TGCGCCAGCAGCCAAGGGTTCTTATCGGGGGGCCGGGCTGAGCAGTTCTTC. It yields the protein CASSQGFLSGGRAEQFF.

This clonotype was recorded many times. The J gene is TRBJ1-2, the V gene TRBV5-6; no reliable D call. The CDR3 runs to 17 residues. The germline CDR1 and CDR2 sequences are SGHDT and YYEEEE. V was pared by 0 bases and J by 0 bases, with 15 bases between. This CDR3 reads CASSLALGLSANYGYTF. The CDR3 nucleotides are TGTGCCAGCAGCTTGGCTCTTGGTTTGTCAGCTAACTATGGCTACACCTTC.

This clonotype was counted at least ten times. This rearrangement joins TRBV18 to TRBJ2-1; D is perhaps TRBD1 (6 bases). Germline V gene sequence: CDR1 KGHSH, CDR2 LQKENI. The CDR3 has 16 residues. Trimming pared 3 bases from V and 6 bases from J, leaving 18 bases between. CDR3 amino acids: CASSPKGDGAGNEQFF. The CDR3 DNA follows: TGTGCCAGCTCACCGAAGGGGGACGGGGCAGGCAATGAGCAGTTCTTC.

This clonotype was counted at least ten times. The chain combines TRBV6-5 with TRBJ2-1; D gene uncertain. The V end was cut by 2 bases, the J end by 3 bases, with 8 bases between. There are 14 residues in the CDR3. From germline, CDR1 is MNHEY and CDR2 SVGAGI. The CDR3 sequence is CASSYAQIYNEQFF. The CDR3 DNA sequence: TGTGCCAGCAGTTACGCACAAATCTACAATGAGCAGTTCTTC.

This clonotype was counted a few times. V is TRBV4-2 and J is TRBJ2-2; 7 positions agree with TRBD2. The junction had 8 bases not matched to a gene; V was cut back by 0 bases and J by 7 bases. CDR3 size: 16 residues. CDR1 is LGHNA and CDR2 is YNFKEQ in the germline V gene. The CDR3 protein is CASSQESSGVDGELFF. The DNA for the CDR3 is TGTGCCAGCAGCCAAGAGTCCAGCGGGGTTGACGGGGAGCTGTTTTTT.

This clonotype has a count of ten or more. The genes are TRBV12-3 or TRBV12-4 and TRBJ2-3; D remains ambiguous. The CDR3 loop spans 14 amino acids. With 6 bases removed from V and 4 bases from J, the gap between germline ends came to 14 bases. Written as DNA, the CDR3 is TGTGCCAGCAGAGGGTTTACGGCGGCAGATACGCAGTATTTT. Translation: CASRGFTAADTQYF.

This clonotype was seen many times. The V call is TRBV5-1, the J call TRBJ2-5, with D perhaps TRBD2 (7 bases). In germline, CDR1 is SGHRS, CDR2 YFSETQ. V was trimmed by 3 bases and J by 4 bases, leaving 19 bases between them. The CDR3 sequence is 16 residues long. CDR3 sequence: CASSSTHREGGETQYF. The CDR3 DNA reads as TGCGCCAGCAGCTCGACCCACAGGGAGGGTGGAGAGACCCAGTACTTC.

This clonotype has at least ten counts. The chain employs TRBV29-1 and TRBJ1-1; a possible D gene is TRBD1 (6 bases). V lost 1 base to trimming and J lost 0 bases, with 9 bases between them. There are 14 residues in the CDR3. Germline V gene lookup returns CDR1 SQVTM and CDR2 ANQGSEA. CDR3 region: CSVEVGGMNTEAFF. The DNA of the CDR3 is TGCAGCGTTGAAGTCGGGGGCATGAACACTGAAGCTTTCTTT.

For this clonotype: This may stem from a read error, because a much larger clone lies one nucleotide away. The rearrangement links TRBV20-1 to TRBJ2-1; 11 bases are a match to TRBD2. Per germline, CDR1 DFQATT and CDR2 SNEGSKA (reference sequence). The CDR3 length is 15 residues. With V trimmed by 0 bases and J by 9 bases, 7 bases remained unmatched. CDR3 coding DNA: TGCAGTGCTAGAGAAGTAGCGGGGGGGCTGTGTGAGCAGTTCTTC. It yields the protein CSAREVAGGLCEQFF.

This clonotype was counted ten times or more. The V and J genes are TRBV24-1 and TRBJ2-1; D unresolved. The CDR3 totals 13 residues. Between the trimmed V and J ends, which lost 3 bases and 2 bases, there was a span of 4 bases. Germline V gene sequence: CDR1 KGHDR, CDR2 SFDVKD. CDR3 sequence reads: CATSDGAYNEQFF. In DNA form, the CDR3 reads TGTGCCACCAGTGATGGCGCCTACAATGAGCAGTTCTTC.

About this clonotype: A much larger clone differs by one base, so this may be a read error. The chain recombines TRBV7-9 with TRBJ2-7, with D possibly being TRBD1 (6 bases). The germline V gene encodes CDR1 SEHNR and CDR2 FQNEAQ (reference sequence). The CDR3 spans 13 residues. V lost 4 bases and J lost 6, with 13 bases in between. CDR3 amino acids: CASSSGALGEQYF. DNA of the CDR3: TGTGCCAGCAGCTCAGGGGCGTTGGGCGAGCAGTACTTC.

Details on this clonotype: With a much larger clone just one base away, this may be a read error. The chain combines TRBV5-1 with TRBJ2-5, with 7 bases matching TRBD1. The CDR3 loop spans 14 amino acids. Trimming took 3 bases from V and 2 from J; bases not matched to a gene: 4. Germline-derived CDR1 and CDR2 are SGHRS and YFSETQ. CDR3 in DNA: TGCGCCAGCAGCTCCGGGACAGTGCAAGAGACCCAGTACTTC. Protein sequence: CASSSGTVQETQYF.

In this sample, this clonotype turned up many times. The chain has TRBV5-1 and TRBJ1-2; 7 nucleotides agree with TRBD1. This CDR3 comprises 13 residues. With V trimmed by 2 bases and J by 4 bases, 2 bases remained unmatched. CDR1 and CDR2 from the germline V gene are SGHRS and YFSETQ. The CDR3 region is CASSLPGGYGYTF. In DNA, the CDR3 is TGCGCCAGCAGCTTACCAGGGGGCTATGGCTACACCTTC.

This clonotype occurred many times. The V call is TRBV20-1, the J call TRBJ2-7; tentatively, D is TRBD2 (6 bases). Germline V CDR1 and CDR2: DFQATT, SNEGSKA (reference sequence). The CDR3 has 12 residues. V gave up 6 bases and J gave up 0 bases, with 9 bases separating them. CDR3 sequence reads: CSATGSSYEQYV. The CDR3 region has the DNA TGCAGTGCCACCGGGAGCTCCTACGAGCAGTACGTC.

This clonotype was recorded at least ten times. The chain combines TRBV4-3 with TRBJ1-1; D ambiguous. V was pared by 1 base and J by 0 bases, with 12 bases between. The CDR3 sequence is 16 residues long. Looked up from germline, CDR1 is LGHNA and CDR2 is YSLEER. CDR3 coding DNA: TGCGCCAGCAGCCAAGCCCTTTTACGGGTGAACACTGAAGCTTTCTTT. Amino acid sequence: CASSQALLRVNTEAFF.

This clonotype was recorded at least ten times. The J gene is TRBJ2-1, the V gene TRBV7-7; the D is unclear. This CDR3 region has 15 residues. The V gene's germline CDR1 is SSHAT and CDR2 FNYEAQ (reference sequence). V gave up 0 bases and J gave up 0 bases, with 6 bases separating them. CDR3 DNA sequence: TGTGCCAGCAGCTTAGCCGATAGCTCCTACAATGAGCAGTTCTTC. Its translation is CASSLADSSYNEQFF.

Ten or more counts support this clonotype. This chain uses TRBV7-9 with TRBJ1-2; D uncertain. In germline, CDR1 is SEHNR, CDR2 FQNEAQ (reference sequence). The V and J ends lost 6 bases and 2 bases respectively, with 13 bases between them. This CDR3 is 14 amino acids long. The CDR3 sequence is CASRSTLGNYGYTF. The CDR3 nucleotides read TGTGCCAGCAGGTCCACCCTGGGGAACTATGGCTACACCTTC.

In its sample, this clonotype was seen many times. V gene TRBV5-1 combines with J gene TRBJ2-1; D could derive from TRBD1 or TRBD2 (5 bases each). Germline V gives CDR1 SGHRS, CDR2 YFSETQ. With 4 bases removed from V and 4 bases from J, the gap between germline ends came to 12 bases. The CDR3 sequence is 14 residues long. The CDR3 loop is CASSGTALYNEQFF. In DNA, the CDR3 is TGCGCCAGCAGCGGGACGGCACTTTACAATGAGCAGTTCTTC.

This clonotype was seen at least ten times. The chain is built from TRBV4-3 and TRBJ1-6; 7 nucleotides agree with TRBD1. There are 18 residues in the CDR3. After removal of 0 bases from V and 1 base from J, the junction contained 6 bases not matched to a gene. Germline V gives CDR1 LGHNA, CDR2 YSLEER. The CDR3 region is CASSQDPAGGSYNSPLHF. The CDR3 DNA reads as TGCGCCAGCAGCCAAGATCCGGCAGGGGGTTCCTATAATTCACCCCTCCACTTT.

This clonotype came up many times. V and J are TRBV7-2 and TRBJ1-5; D gene unclear. The CDR3 loop spans 13 amino acids. Germline-derived CDR1 and CDR2 are SGHTA and FQGNSA. Trimming pared 3 bases from V and 3 bases from J, leaving 6 bases between. This CDR3 reads CASSFSYNQPQHF. In nucleotides, the CDR3 is TGTGCCAGCAGCTTCAGCTACAATCAGCCCCAGCATTTT.

Many counts were recorded for this clonotype. The V gene is TRBV20-1, the J gene TRBJ2-3, with 9 bases identical to TRBD2. This CDR3 has 16 amino acids. V was clipped by 0 bases and J by 4 bases; unmatched bases: 8. CDR1 is DFQATT and CDR2 is SNEGSKA in the germline V gene (reference sequence). The CDR3 bases are TGCAGTGCTAGAGATAGGCGGCTAGCGGGGTCAGATACGCAGTATTTT. It is translated as CSARDRRLAGSDTQYF.